Listed here are 2 T cell receptor beta chains from one sample, sequenced in a study of blood T cell repertoires in COVID-19. Libraries were prepared by immunoSEQ multiplex PCR; TCRdb keeps only in-frame clonotypes and omits some of them. This sample yields tens of thousands of clones, of which 88% are seen a single time; about 5% belongs to the top ten. Sequenced material: peripheral blood. The receptors here all came from a woman older than 75 with active COVID-19.

This clone was counted once. The chain links TRBV30 to TRBJ1-1, with TRBD1 identical over 7 bases. V dropped 2 bases and J dropped 0; count of bases not matched to a gene: 3. The CDR3 runs 14 residues. In germline, CDR1 is GTSNPN, CDR2 SVGIG (reference sequence). The DNA of the CDR3 is TGTGCCTGGAGTAGGGGGCGCTTGAACACTGAAGCTTTCTTT. It specifies CAWSRGRLNTEAFF.

V is TRBV6-2 or TRBV6-3 and J is TRBJ1-1; tentative D call: TRBD1 (6 bases). The CDR3 has 15 residues. Germline-derived CDR1 and CDR2 are MNHEY and SVGEGT. V was pared by 5 bases and J by 1 base, with 14 bases between. CDR3 sequence: CASSSRGSGNTEAFF. The DNA for the CDR3 is TGTGCCAGCAGTAGCAGGGGTTCGGGGAACACTGAAGCTTTCTTT.